Listed here is a single T cell receptor beta chain. The source of the sample is a study of blood T cell repertoires in COVID-19. Looking at the study overall: Acute and convalescent COVID-19 samples came from the United States, Italy and Spain. The analysed material was cDNA or gDNA that came from T cells, B-cell-depleted T cells, or PBMCs.

In the authors' workflow: It was from reference gene primer amplification that nucleated cell counts were estimated. Clones were sequenced by immunoSEQ multiplex PCR, and TCRdb holds only the in-frame ones, with some missing. From that table come the V and J calls and clone size; the DNA was used to work out D and trimming. The sample yields approximately 200,000 clones, about 86% seen once. The CDR3 consists of 14 residues. Germline CDR1 is SGHTA and CDR2 is FQGNSA. The ends lost 5 bases at V and 2 bases at J; junction bases unmatched: 5. The TCR was taken from a man between 18 and 35 years old with active or convalescent COVID-19. Source material: peripheral blood. This chain uses TRBV7-2 with TRBJ2-5; 7 bases match TRBD2. In DNA form, the CDR3 reads TGTGCCAGCAGCCCGGGTAGCGGGCAAGAGACCCAGTACTTC. Protein product: CASSPGSGQETQYF.